This TCR beta chain emerged from a study of T-cell reconstitution after alpha-beta-depleted transplantation in children. CDR3 length: 18 residues. Germline-derived CDR1 and CDR2 are MNHEY and SVGEGT. Trimming took 8 bases from V and 0 from J, leaving 25 bases between them. Unique molecular identifiers were used to barcode this TCRbeta library. TCRdb passed the PCR reads through MiXCR, listing each CDR3 protein once. In the table there are over 150,000 distinct CDR3 sequences, over 8.5% of which are singletons. This clonotype occurred many times. Antigen specificity is unknown. Findings and caveats of the study: The study reportedly traced alpha-beta T cells about two months after transplant to several hundred expanded graft clones.

The source is a boy aged 2-15 years with acute myeloid leukemia, due to receive a stem cell transplant. This specimen consisted of PBMCs, obtained before TCRalphabeta/CD19-depleted stem cell transplant. The genes are TRBV6-2 or TRBV6-3 and TRBJ1-1; D is uncertain. CDR3 in DNA: TGTGCCAGCGGAGGAAGGGTTCTCCTCCAGGAAATGAACACTGAAGCTTTCTTT. It encodes CASGGRVLLQEMNTEAFF.